This TCR beta chain was sequenced for a study of T cell responses to AZD1222 COVID-19 vaccine. Broader study findings: As reported, nearly half of all spike-specific TCRs target variant regions that are unmutated. Donors were largely white British and mainly female; clonal diversity was possibly underestimated. Distributed over spike, vaccine-associated CD4 TCRs predominated at 160-218 and 743-854.

Produced via immunoSEQ multiplex PCR; TCRdb's table is partial and in-frame only. The sample holds approximately 150,000 clones, roughly 90% seen once. Analyses pooled second doses at about 4 or about 12 weeks. With regard to this clone: Its target is not known.

The CDR3 is 16 amino acids. CDR1 is LNHNV and CDR2 is YYDKDF in the germline V gene (reference sequence). The V segment lost 5 bases and the J segment 2 bases; nucleotides outside the gene matches: 6. The chain joins TRBV15 to TRBJ2-3; 11 bases agree with TRBD2. Source: peripheral blood, taken 28 days after the second AZD1222 dose. This receptor was taken from an adult who received the AZD1222 COVID-19 vaccine. CDR3 in amino acids: CATSRGTSGNTDTQYF. The CDR3 region has the DNA TGTGCCACCAGCCGCGGGACTAGCGGAAACACAGATACGCAGTATTTT.